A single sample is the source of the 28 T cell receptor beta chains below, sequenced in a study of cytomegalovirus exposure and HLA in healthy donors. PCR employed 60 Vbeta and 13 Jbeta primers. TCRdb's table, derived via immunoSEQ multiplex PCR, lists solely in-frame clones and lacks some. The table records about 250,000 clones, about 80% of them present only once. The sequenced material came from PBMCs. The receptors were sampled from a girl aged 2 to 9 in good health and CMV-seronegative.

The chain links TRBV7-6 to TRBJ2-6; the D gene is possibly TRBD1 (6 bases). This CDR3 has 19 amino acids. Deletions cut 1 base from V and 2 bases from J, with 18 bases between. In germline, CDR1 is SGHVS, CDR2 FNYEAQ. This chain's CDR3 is CASSLEIVRRGTGANVLTF. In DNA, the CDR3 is TGTGCCAGCAGCTTAGAGATAGTGCGCAGGGGAACTGGGGCCAACGTCCTGACTTTC.

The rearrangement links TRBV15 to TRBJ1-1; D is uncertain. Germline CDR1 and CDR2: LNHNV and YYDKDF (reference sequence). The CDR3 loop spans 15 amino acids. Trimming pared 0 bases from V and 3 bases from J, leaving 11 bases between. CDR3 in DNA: TGTGCCACCAGCAGAGACCTCGCAGAAGACACTGAAGCTTTCTTT. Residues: CATSRDLAEDTEAFF.

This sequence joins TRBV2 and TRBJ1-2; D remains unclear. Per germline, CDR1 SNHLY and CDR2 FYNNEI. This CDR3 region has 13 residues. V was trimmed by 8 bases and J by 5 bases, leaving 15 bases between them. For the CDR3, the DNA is TGTGCCAGCCCCTCGGGGAGGGTGTATGGCTACACCTTC. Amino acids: CASPSGRVYGYTF.

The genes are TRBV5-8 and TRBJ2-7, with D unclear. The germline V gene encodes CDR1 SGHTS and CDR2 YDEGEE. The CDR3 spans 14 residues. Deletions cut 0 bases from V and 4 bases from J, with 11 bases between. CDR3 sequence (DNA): TGTGCCAGCAGCTTGGGGAGTGGCAAGTACGAGCAGTACTTC. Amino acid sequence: CASSLGSGKYEQYF.

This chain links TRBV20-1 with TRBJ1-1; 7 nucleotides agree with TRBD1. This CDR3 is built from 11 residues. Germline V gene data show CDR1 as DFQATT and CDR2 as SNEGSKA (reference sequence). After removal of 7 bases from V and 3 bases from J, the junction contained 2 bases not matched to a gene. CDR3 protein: CSGQGDTEAFF. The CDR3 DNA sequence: TGCAGTGGACAGGGAGACACTGAAGCTTTCTTT.

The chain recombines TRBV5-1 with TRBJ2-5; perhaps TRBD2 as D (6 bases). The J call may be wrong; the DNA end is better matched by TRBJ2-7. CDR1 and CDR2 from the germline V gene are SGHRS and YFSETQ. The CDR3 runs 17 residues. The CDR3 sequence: CASSLVPGAGRSYEQYF. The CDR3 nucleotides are TGCGCCAGCAGCTTGGTTCCCGGCGCGGGGCGCTCCTACGAGCAGTACTTC.

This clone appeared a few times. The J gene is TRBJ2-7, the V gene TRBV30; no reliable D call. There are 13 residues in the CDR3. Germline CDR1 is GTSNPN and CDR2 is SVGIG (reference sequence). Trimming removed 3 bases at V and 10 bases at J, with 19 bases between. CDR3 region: CAWSPRPRRRQYF. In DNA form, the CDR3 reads TGTGCCTGGAGCCCTAGGCCTCGACGTCGTCAGTACTTC.

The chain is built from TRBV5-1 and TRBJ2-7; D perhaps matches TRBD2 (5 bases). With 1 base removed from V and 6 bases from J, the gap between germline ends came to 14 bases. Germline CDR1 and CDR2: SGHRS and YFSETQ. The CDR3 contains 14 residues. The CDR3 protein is CASSLRGQLREQYF. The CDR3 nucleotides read TGCGCCAGCAGCTTGCGAGGGCAGTTGCGCGAGCAGTACTTC. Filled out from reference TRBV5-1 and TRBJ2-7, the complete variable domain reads KAGVTQTPRYLIKTRGQQVTLSCSPISGHRSVSWYQQTPGQGLQFLFEYFSETQRNKGNFPGRFSGRQFSNSRSEMNVSTLELGDSALYLCASSLRGQLREQYFGPGTRLTVT.

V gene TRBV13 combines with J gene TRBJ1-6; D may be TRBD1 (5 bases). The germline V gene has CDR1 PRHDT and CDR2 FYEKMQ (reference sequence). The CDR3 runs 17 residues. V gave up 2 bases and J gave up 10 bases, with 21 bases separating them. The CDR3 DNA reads TGTGCCAGCAGCTTAAGTCGCGGCAGGGTTTGGTACTCACCCCTCCACTTT. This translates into CASSLSRGRVWYSPLHF.

CDR3: CASSYLDRGGQPQHF. CDR3 DNA sequence: TGTGCCAGCAGTTACTTGGACAGGGGGGGCCAGCCCCAGCATTTT. The chain employs TRBV28 and TRBJ1-5; 10 bases are shared with TRBD1. Germline lookup yields CDR1 MDHEN and CDR2 SYDVKM. Germline trimming cut 4 bases from V and 7 bases from J; bases unmatched to any gene: 7. The CDR3 has 15 amino acids.

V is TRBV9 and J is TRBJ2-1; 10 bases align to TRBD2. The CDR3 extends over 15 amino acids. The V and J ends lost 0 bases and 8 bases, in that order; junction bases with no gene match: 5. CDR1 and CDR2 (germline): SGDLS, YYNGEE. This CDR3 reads CASSVGSGRPHEQFF. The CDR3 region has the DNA TGTGCCAGCAGCGTAGGTAGCGGGAGGCCCCATGAGCAGTTCTTC. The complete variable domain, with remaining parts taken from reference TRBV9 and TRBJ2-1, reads DSGVTQTPKHLITATGQRVTLRCSPRSGDLSVYWYQQSLDQGLQFLIQYYNGEERAKGNILERFSAQQFPDLHSELNLSSLELGDSALYFCASSVGSGRPHEQFFGPGTRLTVL.

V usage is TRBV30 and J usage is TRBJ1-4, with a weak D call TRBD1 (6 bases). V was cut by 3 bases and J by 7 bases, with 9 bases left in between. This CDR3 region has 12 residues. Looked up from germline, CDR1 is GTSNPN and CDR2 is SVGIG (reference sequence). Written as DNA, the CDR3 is TGTGCCTGGAGACAGGGTAGTGAAAAACTGTTTTTT. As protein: CAWRQGSEKLFF.

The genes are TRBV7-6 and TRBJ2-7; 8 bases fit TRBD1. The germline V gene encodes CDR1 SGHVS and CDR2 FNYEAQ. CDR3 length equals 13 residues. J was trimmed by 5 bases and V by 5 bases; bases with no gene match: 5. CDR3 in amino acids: CASSPAGGNEQYF. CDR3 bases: TGTGCCAGCAGCCCTGCAGGGGGCAACGAGCAGTACTTC.

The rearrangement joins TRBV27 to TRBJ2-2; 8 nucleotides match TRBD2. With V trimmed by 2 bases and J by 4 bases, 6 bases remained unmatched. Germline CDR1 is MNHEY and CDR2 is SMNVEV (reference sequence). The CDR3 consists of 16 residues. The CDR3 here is CASSLSSGTTTGELFF. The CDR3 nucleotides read TGTGCCAGCAGTTTAAGTAGCGGGACGACCACCGGGGAGCTGTTTTTT.

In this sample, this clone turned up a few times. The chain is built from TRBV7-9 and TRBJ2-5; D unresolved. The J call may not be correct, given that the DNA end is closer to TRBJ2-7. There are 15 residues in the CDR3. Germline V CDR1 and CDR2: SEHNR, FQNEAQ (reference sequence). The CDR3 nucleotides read TGTGCCAGCAAGCCCCTTGACACTGAGACCTACGAGCAGTACTTC. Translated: CASKPLDTETYEQYF.

The CDR3 sequence: CASSDWPNTGELFF. For the CDR3, the DNA is TGTGCCAGCAGTGACTGGCCCAACACCGGGGAGCTGTTTTTT. The gene calls are TRBV6-4 and TRBJ2-2; D unclear. Germline V gene lookup returns CDR1 MRHNA and CDR2 SNTAGT. V was clipped by 1 base and J by 2 bases, with 5 bases between them. The CDR3 runs 14 residues.

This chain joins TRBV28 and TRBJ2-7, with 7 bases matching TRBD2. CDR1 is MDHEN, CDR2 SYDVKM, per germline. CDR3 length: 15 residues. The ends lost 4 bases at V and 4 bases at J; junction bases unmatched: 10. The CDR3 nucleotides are TGTGCCAGCAGTTCTTTTGGCGGGAGTGTTTACGAGCAGTACTTC. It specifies CASSSFGGSVYEQYF.

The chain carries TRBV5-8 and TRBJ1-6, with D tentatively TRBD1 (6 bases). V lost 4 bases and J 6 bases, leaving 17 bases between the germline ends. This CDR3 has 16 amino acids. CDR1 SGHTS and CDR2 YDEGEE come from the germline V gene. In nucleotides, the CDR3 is TGTGCCAGCAGCCCTCCTTGGGGACACATTAATTCACCCCTCCACTTT. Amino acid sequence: CASSPPWGHINSPLHF.

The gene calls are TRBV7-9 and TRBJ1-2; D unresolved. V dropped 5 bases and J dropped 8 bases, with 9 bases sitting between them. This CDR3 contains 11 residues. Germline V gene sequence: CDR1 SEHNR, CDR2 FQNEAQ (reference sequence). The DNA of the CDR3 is TGTGCCAGCAGCCCTATACAGGGCTACACCTTC. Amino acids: CASSPIQGYTF. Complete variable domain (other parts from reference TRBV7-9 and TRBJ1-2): DTGVSQNPRHKITKRGQNVTFRCDPISEHNRLYWYRQTLGQGPEFLTYFQNEAQLEKSRLLSDRFSAERPKGSFSTLEIQRTEQGDSAMYLCASSPIQGYTFGSGTRLTVV.

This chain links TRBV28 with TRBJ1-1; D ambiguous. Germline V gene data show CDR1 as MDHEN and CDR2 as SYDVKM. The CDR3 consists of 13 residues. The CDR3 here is CAIETGLNTEAFF. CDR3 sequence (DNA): TGTGCTATTGAGACTGGATTGAACACTGAAGCTTTCTTT.

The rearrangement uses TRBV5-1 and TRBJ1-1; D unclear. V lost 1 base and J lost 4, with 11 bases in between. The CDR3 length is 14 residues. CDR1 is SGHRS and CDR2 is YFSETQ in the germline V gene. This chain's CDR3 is CASSLSGSGTEAFF. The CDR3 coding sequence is TGCGCCAGCAGCTTGTCTGGGAGCGGCACTGAAGCTTTCTTT.

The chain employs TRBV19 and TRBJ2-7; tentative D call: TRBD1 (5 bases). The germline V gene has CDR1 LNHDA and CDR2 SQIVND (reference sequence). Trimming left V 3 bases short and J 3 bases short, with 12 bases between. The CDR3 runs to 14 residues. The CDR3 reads CASSMTVTLYEQYF. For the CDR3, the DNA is TGTGCCAGTAGTATGACAGTTACCCTCTACGAGCAGTACTTC.

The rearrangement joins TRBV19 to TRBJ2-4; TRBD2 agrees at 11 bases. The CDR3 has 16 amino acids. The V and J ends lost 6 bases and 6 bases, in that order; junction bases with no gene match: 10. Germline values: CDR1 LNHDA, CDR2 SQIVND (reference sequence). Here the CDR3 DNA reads TGTGCCAGTAGCCCACAGGCACTAGCGGGAGTAAACATTCAGTACTTC. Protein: CASSPQALAGVNIQYF.

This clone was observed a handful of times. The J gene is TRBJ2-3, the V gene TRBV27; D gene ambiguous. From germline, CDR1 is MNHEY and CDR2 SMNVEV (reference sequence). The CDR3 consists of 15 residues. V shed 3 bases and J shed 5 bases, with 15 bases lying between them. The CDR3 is CASSFLESGRDTQYF. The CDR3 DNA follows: TGTGCCAGCAGTTTCTTAGAAAGTGGTCGAGATACGCAGTATTTT.

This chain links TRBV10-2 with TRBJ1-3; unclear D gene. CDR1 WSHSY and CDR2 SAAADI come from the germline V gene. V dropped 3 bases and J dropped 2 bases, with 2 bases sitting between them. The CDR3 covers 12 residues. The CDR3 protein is CASSDTGNTIYF. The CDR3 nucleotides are TGCGCCAGCAGTGACACTGGAAACACCATATATTTT.

The CDR3: CASSYSIGGRQPQHF. In nucleotides, the CDR3 is TGTGCCAGCAGTTACTCGATAGGGGGTCGCCAGCCCCAGCATTTT. This sequence joins TRBV6-6 and TRBJ1-5; D may be TRBD1 (6 bases). Per germline, CDR1 MNHNY and CDR2 SVGAGI (reference sequence). This CDR3 comprises 15 residues. V was shortened by 0 bases and J by 7 bases, with 13 bases between the two germline ends.

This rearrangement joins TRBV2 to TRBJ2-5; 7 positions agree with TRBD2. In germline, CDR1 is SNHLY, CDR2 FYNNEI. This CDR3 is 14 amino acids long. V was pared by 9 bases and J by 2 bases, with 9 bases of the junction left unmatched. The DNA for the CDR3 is TGTGCCAGTGGGAGGGGCCTGGGGCAAGAGACCCAGTACTTC. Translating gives CASGRGLGQETQYF.

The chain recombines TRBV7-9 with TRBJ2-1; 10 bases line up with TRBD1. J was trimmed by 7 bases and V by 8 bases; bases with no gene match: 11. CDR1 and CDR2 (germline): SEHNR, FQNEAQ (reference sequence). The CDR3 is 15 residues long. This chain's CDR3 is CASVGPGQGWNEQFF. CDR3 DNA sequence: TGTGCCAGCGTTGGACCGGGACAGGGGTGGAATGAGCAGTTCTTC.